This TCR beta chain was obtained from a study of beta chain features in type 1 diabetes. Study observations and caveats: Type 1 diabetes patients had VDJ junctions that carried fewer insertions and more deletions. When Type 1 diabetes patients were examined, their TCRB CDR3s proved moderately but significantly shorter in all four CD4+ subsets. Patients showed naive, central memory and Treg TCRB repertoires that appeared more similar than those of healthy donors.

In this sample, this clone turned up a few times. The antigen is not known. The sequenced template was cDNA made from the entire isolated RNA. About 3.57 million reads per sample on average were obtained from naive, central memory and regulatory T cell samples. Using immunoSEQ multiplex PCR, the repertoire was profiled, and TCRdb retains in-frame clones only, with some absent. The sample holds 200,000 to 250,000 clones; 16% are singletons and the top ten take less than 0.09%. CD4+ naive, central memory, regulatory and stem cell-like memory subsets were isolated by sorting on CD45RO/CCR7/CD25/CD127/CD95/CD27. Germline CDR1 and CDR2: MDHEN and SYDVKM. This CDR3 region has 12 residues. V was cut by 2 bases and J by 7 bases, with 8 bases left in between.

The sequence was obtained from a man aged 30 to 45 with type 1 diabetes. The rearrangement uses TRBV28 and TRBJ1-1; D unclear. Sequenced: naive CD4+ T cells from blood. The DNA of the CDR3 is TGTGCCAGCAGTTTACTCTTCCTTGAAGCTTTCTTT. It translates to CASSLLFLEAFF.